This T cell receptor (beta chain) was sequenced in a study of T cell responses to AZD1222 COVID-19 vaccine. Study-wide results and limits: All repertoire sampling was performed exclusively after the peak T cell response.

Points on this clone: Its antigen is currently unknown.

Trimming cost V 1 base and J 9 bases, with 15 bases left between them. From germline, CDR1 is KGHSH and CDR2 LQKENI. The CDR3 covers 15 residues. The table came from immunoSEQ multiplex PCR; TCRdb's copy has only in-frame clones and leaves some out. The data hold around 130,000 clones, with about 93% observed a single time. The sequence was collected from an adult in good health. The chain uses TRBV18 and TRBJ2-2, with D possibly matching TRBD2 (5 bases). The specimen comprised peripheral blood, sampled on day 0 of AZD1222 vaccination. In DNA form, the CDR3 reads TGTGCCAGCTCACCACACCGGGGAGAGCAGAGGGAGCTGTTTTTT. As protein: CASSPHRGEQRELFF.